This record covers a single TCR beta chain. This CDR3 spans 12 amino acids. V lost 5 bases and J lost 5, with 8 bases in between. From germline, CDR1 is SGHAT and CDR2 FQNNGV. This table comes from immunoSEQ multiplex PCR, and its TCRdb copy is limited to in-frame clones, with some not included. The sample includes roughly 90,000 clones, around 86% of them seen just once. This specimen comes from a study of glioma-infiltrating T cells after dendritic cell vaccination. Turning to the study itself: Samples are from glioblastoma patients in Phase I and II dendritic cell vaccine trials.

This specimen consisted of blood, obtained before dendritic cell vaccination. The chain recombines TRBV11-2 with TRBJ2-3; the D is unclear. The TCR sequence derives from a human donor with glioblastoma. DNA for the CDR3: TGTGCCAGCAGCCCGAGCGAAGATACGCAGTATTTT. Translation: CASSPSEDTQYF.